One sample yielded the 14 T cell receptor beta chains listed below, sequenced in a study of brain T cells in children with intractable seizures. Method: immunoSEQ multiplex PCR; TCRdb's copy keeps in-frame clones and lacks some. The sample carries 80,000 or so clones, under 95% recorded once. The material sequenced was peripheral blood, taken at surgery. The receptor set was obtained from a girl aged 2 to 9 with Rasmussen encephalitis and intractable seizures.

The chain combines TRBV7-9 with TRBJ2-2; the D gene is possibly TRBD2 (5 bases). Trimming stripped 2 bases from V and 4 bases from J, with 8 bases between. This CDR3 has 14 amino acids. Germline V CDR1 and CDR2: SEHNR, FQNEAQ (reference sequence). The CDR3: CASSLRGFTGELFF. The CDR3 nucleotides are TGTGCCAGCAGCTTAAGAGGGTTCACCGGGGAGCTGTTTTTT.

This chain uses TRBV25-1 with TRBJ2-7; D is undetermined. Germline V gene data show CDR1 as MGHDK and CDR2 as SYGVNS. The CDR3 totals 11 residues. V was trimmed by 4 bases and J by 5 bases, leaving 6 bases between them. CDR3 amino acids: CASSAVHEQYF. The CDR3 region has the DNA TGTGCCAGCAGTGCCGTCCACGAGCAGTACTTC.

V is TRBV30 and J is TRBJ2-7; D gene ambiguous. V was pared by 0 bases and J by 2 bases, with 14 bases between. The CDR3 is 15 amino acids. Germline CDR1 reads GTSNPN; CDR2 reads SVGIG (reference sequence). Here the CDR3 DNA reads TGTGCCTGGAGTGTACGGTGGGGAAATCCCTACGAGCAGTACTTC. Translation: CAWSVRWGNPYEQYF.

The CDR3 reads CASSSTDTQYF. CDR3 bases: TGTGCCAGCAGCTCCACAGATACGCAGTATTTT. V gene TRBV11-3 combines with J gene TRBJ2-3; D remains unclear. Between the trimmed V and J ends, which lost 4 bases and 2 bases, there was a span of 1 base. The germline gives CDR1 SGHNT, CDR2 YENEEA. The CDR3 is made up of 11 amino acids.

The V call is TRBV19, the J call TRBJ2-3; no clear D. Per germline, CDR1 LNHDA and CDR2 SQIVND (reference sequence). Trimming stripped 8 bases from V and 5 bases from J, with 14 bases between. This CDR3 contains 13 residues. CDR3 sequence: CASGVKWVDTQYF. The CDR3 coding sequence is TGTGCCAGTGGCGTCAAGTGGGTAGATACGCAGTATTTT.

The rearrangement uses TRBV5-6 and TRBJ2-7, with D maybe TRBD1 (5 bases). The CDR3 sequence is 14 residues long. CDR1 SGHDT and CDR2 YYEEEE come from the germline V gene. With 2 bases removed from V and 4 bases from J, the gap between germline ends came to 13 bases. The DNA for the CDR3 is TGTGCCAGCAGCTTTAGGGGCGGCGGATACGAGCAGTACTTC. Translating gives CASSFRGGGYEQYF.

The chain carries TRBV7-2 and TRBJ1-2; D uncertain. Trimming removed 1 base at V and 4 bases at J, with 13 bases between. This CDR3 region has 15 residues. The germline V gene has CDR1 SGHTA and CDR2 FQGNSA. The CDR3 DNA sequence: TGTGCCAGCAGCTTAGATAGGCGGCAGGTCTATGGCTACACCTTC. Amino acid sequence: CASSLDRRQVYGYTF.

The CDR3 bases are TGTGCCAGTAGTAAAGCTAGCGGATATTCAGAGACCCAGTACTTC. Translated: CASSKASGYSETQYF. V is TRBV19 and J is TRBJ2-5; 7 bases map to TRBD2. Germline trimming cut 4 bases from V and 4 bases from J; bases unmatched to any gene: 9. Germline CDR1 and CDR2: LNHDA and SQIVND (reference sequence). This CDR3 has 15 amino acids.

The J gene is TRBJ2-7, the V gene TRBV14, with no clear D. The CDR3 runs 13 residues. V lost 0 bases and J lost 2, with 5 bases in between. Germline CDR1 reads SGHDN; CDR2 reads FVKESK. CDR3 residues: CASSQETAYEQYF. Written as DNA, the CDR3 is TGTGCCAGCAGCCAAGAAACTGCCTACGAGCAGTACTTC.

The chain carries TRBV11-3 and TRBJ2-7, with a tentative D call TRBD2 (5 bases). V lost 5 bases and J 2 bases, leaving 16 bases between the germline ends. Germline V gene data show CDR1 as SGHNT and CDR2 as YENEEA. This CDR3 comprises 15 residues. The CDR3 sequence: CASSPSAELTYEQYF. CDR3 bases: TGTGCCAGCAGCCCCTCAGCGGAACTGACCTACGAGCAGTACTTC. Drawing the rest from reference TRBV11-3 and TRBJ2-7, the complete variable domain is EAGVVQSPRYKIIEKKQPVAFWCNPISGHNTLYWYLQNLGQGPELLIRYENEEAVDDSQLPKDRFSAERLKGVDSTLKIQPAELGDSAVYLCASSPSAELTYEQYFGPGTRLTVT.

The V call is TRBV9, the J call TRBJ1-3; D call uncertain. The germline gives CDR1 SGDLS, CDR2 YYNGEE. Deletions cut 4 bases from V and 2 bases from J, with 4 bases between. The CDR3 sequence is 12 residues long. The CDR3 coding sequence is TGTGCCAGCAGCTCCCCTGGAAACACCATATATTTT. It is translated as CASSSPGNTIYF.

This clone was counted only a few times. The V call is TRBV29-1, the J call TRBJ1-2; 7 bases line up with TRBD1. The CDR3 sequence is 15 residues long. Trimming took 5 bases from V and 2 from J; bases not matched to a gene: 11. Looked up from germline, CDR1 is SQVTM and CDR2 is ANQGSEA. CDR3 sequence: CSVLGQEPPNYGYTF. The CDR3 DNA reads TGCAGCGTTTTAGGACAGGAACCCCCAAACTATGGCTACACCTTC.

CDR3 nucleotide sequence: TGTGCCAGCAGCTCCCCGGGCCGGCTAGCGGGAGAAAGCTCCTACAATGAGCAGTTCTTC. Translating gives CASSSPGRLAGESSYNEQFF. This chain links TRBV7-3 with TRBJ2-1; TRBD2 aligns across 10 bases. The germline V gene has CDR1 SGHTA and CDR2 FQGTGA. The CDR3 has 20 amino acids. The junction had 15 bases not matched to a gene; V was cut back by 4 bases and J by 0 bases.

The chain recombines TRBV5-6 with TRBJ1-2; TRBD1 might be the D (5 bases). V shed 5 bases and J shed 5 bases, with 19 bases lying between them. The length of the CDR3 is 15 residues. Germline CDR1 reads SGHDT; CDR2 reads YYEEEE. CDR3 residues: CASRPISSAGYGYTF. CDR3 coding DNA: TGTGCCAGCAGGCCAATCAGCTCAGCAGGGTATGGCTACACCTTC.